This T cell receptor beta chain is drawn from a study of control samples from healthy donors and cancer patients. TCRdb's table, derived via immunoSEQ multiplex PCR, lists solely in-frame clones and lacks some. The sample yields tens of thousands of clones, approximately 82% seen once. This CDR3 comprises 14 residues. Looked up from germline, CDR1 is LNHDA and CDR2 is SQIVND (reference sequence). The V end was cut by 3 bases, the J end by 3 bases, with 9 bases between. This clone is a singleton in its sample. This sequence originates from a woman in her sixties in good health. This chain links TRBV19 with TRBJ1-3, with D perhaps TRBD1 (6 bases). The sequencing input was blood. The CDR3 DNA is TGTGCCAGTAGTATTCGGACAGATGGAAACACCATATATTTT. It yields the protein CASSIRTDGNTIYF.